Below, 6 T cell receptor beta chains from the same sample are listed, as sequenced in a study of blood T cell repertoires in COVID-19. Clones were sequenced by immunoSEQ multiplex PCR, and TCRdb holds only the in-frame ones, with some missing. The table includes about 280,000 clones, roughly 80% detected once. Sample: PBMCs or T cells enriched from blood (not recorded which). These receptors were obtained from a man aged 35 to 55 who had been exposed to COVID-19.

The chain uses TRBV12-5 and TRBJ2-6; tentatively, D is TRBD2 (5 bases). V shed 2 bases and J shed 1 base, with 12 bases lying between them. The CDR3 spans 17 residues. Germline CDR1 reads LGHNT; CDR2 reads FRNRAP. CDR3 coding DNA: TGTGCTAGTGGTTTGCTCCCCCGGGAATCTGGGGCCAACGTCCTGACTTTC. This codes for CASGLLPRESGANVLTF.

The V gene is TRBV30, the J gene TRBJ2-1, with a tentative D call TRBD2 (6 bases). The germline V gene has CDR1 GTSNPN and CDR2 SVGIG (reference sequence). This CDR3 is 15 amino acids long. V lost 2 bases and J 8 bases, leaving 19 bases between the germline ends. The CDR3 is CAWSLGGNRIDEQFF. In DNA, the CDR3 is TGTGCCTGGAGTTTGGGCGGGAACAGGATCGATGAGCAGTTCTTC.

This clone was counted a single time. V usage is TRBV16 and J usage is TRBJ2-3, with a weak D call TRBD1 (5 bases). The CDR3 is made up of 16 amino acids. V dropped 5 bases and J dropped 5 bases, with 20 bases sitting between them. The germline V gene has CDR1 KGHSY and CDR2 FQNENV. CDR3 in DNA: TGTGCCAGCAGCGCATATAGCCGGAGCAGGGAAGATACGCAGTATTTT. Its translation: CASSAYSRSREDTQYF.

This chain uses TRBV7-9 with TRBJ1-2; 8 positions agree with TRBD1. Germline lookup yields CDR1 SEHNR and CDR2 FQNEAQ (reference sequence). Losses at the gene ends were 5 bases for V and 4 bases for J; bases not matched to a gene: 6. The CDR3 extends over 14 amino acids. The CDR3 sequence: CASSPRGLGYGYTF. DNA for the CDR3: TGTGCCAGCAGCCCCAGGGGGCTCGGCTATGGCTACACCTTC.

This clone was detected a few times. The CDR3 DNA sequence: TGTGCTAGTGCCTCTCCCCCTCGGTTGGGGACAGGGGGCCTGAACACTGAAGCTTTCTTT. It translates to CASASPPRLGTGGLNTEAFF. The chain is built from TRBV12-5 and TRBJ1-1; 12 nucleotides align to TRBD1. Unmatched junction bases numbered 18, after V lost 7 bases and J lost 0 bases. Germline V lookup: CDR1 LGHNT, CDR2 FRNRAP. CDR3 size: 20 residues.

This chain uses TRBV9 with TRBJ1-2; D gene uncertain. Trimming stripped 0 bases from V and 5 bases from J, with 5 bases between. CDR1 and CDR2 from the germline V gene are SGDLS and YYNGEE. This CDR3 contains 12 residues. The CDR3 coding sequence is TGTGCCAGCAGCGTAGTCGGTTATGGCTACACCTTC. Translation: CASSVVGYGYTF.